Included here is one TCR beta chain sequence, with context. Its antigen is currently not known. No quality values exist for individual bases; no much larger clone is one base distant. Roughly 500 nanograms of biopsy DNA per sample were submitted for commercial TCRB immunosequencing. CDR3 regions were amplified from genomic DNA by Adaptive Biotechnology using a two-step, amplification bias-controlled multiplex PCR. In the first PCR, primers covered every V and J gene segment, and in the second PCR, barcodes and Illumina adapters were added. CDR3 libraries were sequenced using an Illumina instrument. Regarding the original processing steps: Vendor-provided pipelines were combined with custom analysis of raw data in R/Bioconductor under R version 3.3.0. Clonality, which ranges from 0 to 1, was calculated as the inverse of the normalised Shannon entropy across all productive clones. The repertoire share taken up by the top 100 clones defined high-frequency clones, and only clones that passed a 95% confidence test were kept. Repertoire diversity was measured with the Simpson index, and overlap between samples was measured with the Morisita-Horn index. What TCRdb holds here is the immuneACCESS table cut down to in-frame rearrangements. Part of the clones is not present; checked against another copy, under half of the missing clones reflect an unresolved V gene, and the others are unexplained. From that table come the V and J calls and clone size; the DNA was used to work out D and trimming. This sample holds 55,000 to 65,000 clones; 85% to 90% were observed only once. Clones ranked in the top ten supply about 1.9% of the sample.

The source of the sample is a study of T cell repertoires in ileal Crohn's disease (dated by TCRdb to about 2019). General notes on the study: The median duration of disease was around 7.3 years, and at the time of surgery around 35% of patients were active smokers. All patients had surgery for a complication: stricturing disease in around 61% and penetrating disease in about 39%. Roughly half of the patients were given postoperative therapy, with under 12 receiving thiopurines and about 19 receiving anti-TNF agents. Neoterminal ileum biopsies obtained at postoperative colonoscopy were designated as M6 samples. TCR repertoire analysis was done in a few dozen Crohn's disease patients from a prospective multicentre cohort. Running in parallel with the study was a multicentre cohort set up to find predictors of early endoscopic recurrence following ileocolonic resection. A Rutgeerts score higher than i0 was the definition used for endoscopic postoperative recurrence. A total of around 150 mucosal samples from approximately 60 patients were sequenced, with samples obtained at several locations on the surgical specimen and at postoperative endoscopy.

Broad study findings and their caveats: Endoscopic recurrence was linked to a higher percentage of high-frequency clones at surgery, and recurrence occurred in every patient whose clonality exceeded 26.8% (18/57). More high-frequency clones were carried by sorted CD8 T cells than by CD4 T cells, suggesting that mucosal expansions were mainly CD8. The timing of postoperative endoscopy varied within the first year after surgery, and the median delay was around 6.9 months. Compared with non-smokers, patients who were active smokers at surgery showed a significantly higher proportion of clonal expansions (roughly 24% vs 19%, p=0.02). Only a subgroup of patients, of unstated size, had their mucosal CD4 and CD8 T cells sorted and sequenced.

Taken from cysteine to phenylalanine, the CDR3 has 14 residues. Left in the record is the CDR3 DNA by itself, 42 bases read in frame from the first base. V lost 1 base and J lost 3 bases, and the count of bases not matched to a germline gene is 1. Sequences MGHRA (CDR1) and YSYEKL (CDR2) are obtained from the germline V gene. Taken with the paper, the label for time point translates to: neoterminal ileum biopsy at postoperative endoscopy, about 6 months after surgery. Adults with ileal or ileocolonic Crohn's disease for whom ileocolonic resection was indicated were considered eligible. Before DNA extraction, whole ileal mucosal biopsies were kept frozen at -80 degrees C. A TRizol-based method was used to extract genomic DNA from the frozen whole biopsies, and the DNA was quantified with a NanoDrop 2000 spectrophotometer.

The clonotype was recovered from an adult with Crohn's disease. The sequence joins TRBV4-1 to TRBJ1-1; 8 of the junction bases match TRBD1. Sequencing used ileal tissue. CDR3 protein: CASSQVQGDTEAFF. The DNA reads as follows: TGCGCCAGCAGCCAAGTACAGGGGGACACTGAAGCTTTCTTT.